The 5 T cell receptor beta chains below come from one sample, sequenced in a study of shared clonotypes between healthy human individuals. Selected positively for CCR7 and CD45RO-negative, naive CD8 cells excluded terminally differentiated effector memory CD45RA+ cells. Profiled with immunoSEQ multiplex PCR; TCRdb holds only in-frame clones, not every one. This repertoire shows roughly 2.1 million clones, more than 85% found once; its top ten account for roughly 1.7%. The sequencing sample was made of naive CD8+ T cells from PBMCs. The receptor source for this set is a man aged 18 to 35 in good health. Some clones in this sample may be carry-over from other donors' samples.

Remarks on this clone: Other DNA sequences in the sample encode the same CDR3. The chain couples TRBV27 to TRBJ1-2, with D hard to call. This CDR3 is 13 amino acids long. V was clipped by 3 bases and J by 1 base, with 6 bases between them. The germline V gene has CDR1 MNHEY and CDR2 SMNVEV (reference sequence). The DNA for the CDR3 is TGTGCCAGCAGTTTCGCGGGTAACTATGGCTACACCTTC. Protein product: CASSFAGNYGYTF.

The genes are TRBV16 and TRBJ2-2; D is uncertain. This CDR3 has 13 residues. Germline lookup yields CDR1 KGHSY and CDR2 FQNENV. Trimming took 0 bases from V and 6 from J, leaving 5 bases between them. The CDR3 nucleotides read TGTGCCAGCAGCCAATCATTGGCCGGGGAGCTGTTTTTT. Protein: CASSQSLAGELFF.

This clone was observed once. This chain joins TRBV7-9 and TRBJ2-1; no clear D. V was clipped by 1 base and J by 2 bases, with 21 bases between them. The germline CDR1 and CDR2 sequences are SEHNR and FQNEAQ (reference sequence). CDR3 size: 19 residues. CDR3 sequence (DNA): TGTGCCAGCAGCTTAGTTATGGTTGATCTCTTATCTACCTACAATGAGCAGTTCTTC. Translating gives CASSLVMVDLLSTYNEQFF.

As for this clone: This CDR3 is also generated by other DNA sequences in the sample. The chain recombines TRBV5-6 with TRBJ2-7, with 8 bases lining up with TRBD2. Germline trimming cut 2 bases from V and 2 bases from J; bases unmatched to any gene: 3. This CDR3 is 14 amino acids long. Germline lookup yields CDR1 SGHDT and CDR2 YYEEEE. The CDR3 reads CASSLSGSPYEQYF. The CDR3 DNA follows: TGTGCCAGCAGCTTAAGCGGGAGTCCCTACGAGCAGTACTTC.

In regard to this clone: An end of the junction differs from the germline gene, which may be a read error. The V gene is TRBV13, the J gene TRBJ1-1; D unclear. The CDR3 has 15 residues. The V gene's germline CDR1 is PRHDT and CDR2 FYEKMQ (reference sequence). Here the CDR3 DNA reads TGTGCCAGCAGCCTAGGAGGGCCGGGTGGAAGAAAAGCTTTCTTT. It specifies CASSLGGPGGRKAFF.